The source of this T cell receptor (beta chain) is a study of long-term antiretroviral therapy in people with HIV. This CDR3 is built from 14 residues. Germline values: CDR1 SGDLS, CDR2 YYNGEE. With V trimmed by 4 bases and J by 7 bases, 5 bases remained unmatched. Participants who had HIV were, without exception, treated in the United States. As to this clone: Its specificity is unknown.

Study results and caveats: Narrower CDR3 length ranges marked HIV repertoires relative to controls. Following ART, diversity rose but still fell short of transplant donor controls. Across all time points, the repertoire was dominated by clones that expanded before ART.

Investigators performed immunoSEQ version v3.0 at survey level. TCRdb keeps only in-frame clones here, not all; method: immunoSEQ multiplex PCR. The sample includes about 33,000 clones, about 95% seen only once; the top ten take 2% to 3%. Sequences were derived from unsorted PBMCs, sampled 6.5 to 6.6 years after starting antiretroviral therapy. V gene TRBV9 combines with J gene TRBJ1-6; 7 bases are a match to TRBD1. This TCR derives from a man younger than 40 with HIV. CDR3: CASSSRDRNSPLHF. The CDR3 nucleotides read TGTGCCAGCAGCTCCCGGGACAGAAATTCACCCCTCCACTTT.